This TCR beta chain was identified during a study of cytomegalovirus exposure and HLA in healthy donors. Study background: For the approximately 360 genotyped donors, approximately 82% fell within the Caucasian-associated ancestry cluster. Study-wide findings and caveats: According to the study, around 150 TCR beta chains were cytomegalovirus-associated. TCR beta V segments were, for the most part, productive about 87% or about 30% of the time in an earlier analysis.

Germline CDR1 MNHEY, CDR2 SVGAGI. V was clipped by 9 bases and J by 3 bases; unmatched bases: 13. CDR3 length: 15 residues. Donors showed nominal health when sampled, although they likely had unrecorded immune exposures. In the PCR, 60 Vbeta and 13 Jbeta primers were used. Sequencing was performed with immunoSEQ multiplex PCR; in TCRdb, only in-frame clones are kept and a portion is missing. The table includes some 98,000 clones, roughly 77% detected once. The sample holds a few counts of this clone. Its antigen is not known. The chain combines TRBV6-5 with TRBJ2-7; 8 bases fit TRBD1. The sequence was collected from a man in his forties in good health and CMV-seronegative. Sequenced material: PBMCs. The CDR3 DNA follows: TGTGCCAGTCAAGTTAACACAGGGGGGTTCTACGAGCAGTACTTC. Translation: CASQVNTGGFYEQYF.